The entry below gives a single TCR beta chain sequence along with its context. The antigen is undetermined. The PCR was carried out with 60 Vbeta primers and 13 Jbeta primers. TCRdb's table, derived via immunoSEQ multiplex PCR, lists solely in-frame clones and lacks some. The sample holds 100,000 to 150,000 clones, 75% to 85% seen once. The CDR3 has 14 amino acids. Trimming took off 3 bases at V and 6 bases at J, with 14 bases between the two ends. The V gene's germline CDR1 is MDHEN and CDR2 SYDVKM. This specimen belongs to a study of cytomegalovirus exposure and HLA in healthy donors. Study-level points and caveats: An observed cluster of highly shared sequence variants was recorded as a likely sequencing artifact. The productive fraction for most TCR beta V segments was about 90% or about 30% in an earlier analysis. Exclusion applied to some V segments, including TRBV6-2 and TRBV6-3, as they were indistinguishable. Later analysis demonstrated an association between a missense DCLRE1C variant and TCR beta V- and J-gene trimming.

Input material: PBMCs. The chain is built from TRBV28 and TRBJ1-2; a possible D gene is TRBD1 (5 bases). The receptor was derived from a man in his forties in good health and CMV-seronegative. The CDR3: CASSLTGGFDGYTF. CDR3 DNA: TGTGCCAGCAGTTTGACGGGGGGGTTTGATGGCTACACCTTC.